Listed below are T cell receptor beta chains from one sample, sequenced in a study of ipilimumab plus nivolumab after autologous stem cell transplantation. Profiled with immunoSEQ multiplex PCR; TCRdb holds only in-frame clones, not every one. The sample contains about 13,000 clones, around 73% of which appear only once. The sample consisted of PBMCs, taken in a trial of ipilimumab plus nivolumab as post-transplant consolidation. Receptors were obtained from a male donor with diffuse large B-cell lymphoma. Both conserved end residues are part of each CDR3. The order of the fields is V gene, J gene, CDR3 protein.

TRBV5-6	TRBJ2-6	CASSLQGAGANVLTF
TRBV10-1	-	CASSDPVLGRGYEQYF
TRBV27	TRBJ2-7	CASSLEGTGGLYEQYF
TRBV29-1	TRBJ1-1	CTRAPEGGGKVNTEAFF
TRBV5-4	TRBJ2-5	CASSLVPNQETQYF
TRBV6-5	TRBJ2-3	CASRTGGAGADTQYF
TRBV7-3	TRBJ2-5	CASSSGQGQETQYF
TRBV6-5	TRBJ2-7	CASSLGLGSYEQYF
TRBV18	TRBJ2-7	CASSPPEGYEQYF
TRBV4-1	TRBJ1-3	CASSQSQASSGNTIYF
TRBV9	TRBJ1-6	CASSVGQGNNSPLHF
TRBV10-3	TRBJ2-5	CAISVGPLAGQETQYF
TRBV7-2	TRBJ1-2	CASSLGTGGGYGYTF
TRBV5-4	TRBJ2-7	CASSLGAGLIDEQYF
TRBV6-5	TRBJ2-7	CATTTRTYEQYF
TRBV11-2	TRBJ2-1	CASSPYNEQFF
TRBV11-2	TRBJ2-5	CASSFTSGSRETQYF
TRBV15	TRBJ1-4	CATSRLQATNEKLFF
TRBV19	TRBJ2-3	CASSLLAGTDTQYF
TRBV11-3	TRBJ2-1	CASSQIRYYEQFF